A single sample is the source of the 14 T cell receptor beta chains below, sequenced in a study of PD-1 blockade in classical Hodgkin lymphoma. Here immunoSEQ multiplex PCR was the method, and the copy in TCRdb shows in-frame clones only, minus some. Here the sample spans 80,000 to 100,000 clones, 80% to 95% being singletons. After autologous stem cell transplantation all patients relapsed, and prior brentuximab vedotin exposure differed between cohorts. This sample comprised peripheral blood mononuclear cells (PBMCs), obtained at baseline. These TCRs come from a human donor with classical Hodgkin lymphoma.

The chain employs TRBV9 and TRBJ1-2; D may be TRBD1 (6 bases). Trimming stripped 3 bases from V and 2 bases from J, with 14 bases between. The CDR3 runs 15 residues. Germline loops: CDR1 SGDLS, CDR2 YYNGEE. Here the CDR3 reads CASSARGDKNYGYTF. CDR3 sequence (DNA): TGTGCCAGCAGCGCCCGGGGGGACAAGAACTATGGCTACACCTTC.

The chain joins TRBV27 to TRBJ1-4; D ambiguous. Germline V gene data show CDR1 as MNHEY and CDR2 as SMNVEV (reference sequence). V lost 3 bases and J 3 bases, leaving 8 bases between the germline ends. This CDR3 is built from 14 residues. CDR3 sequence reads: CASSFMGSNEKLFF. DNA for the CDR3: TGTGCCAGCAGTTTTATGGGGTCTAATGAAAAACTGTTTTTT.

This clone was seen once. The chain carries TRBV11-2 and TRBJ2-1; 16 bases are a match to TRBD2. With V trimmed by 4 bases and J by 4 bases, 4 bases remained unmatched. The CDR3 is 17 amino acids. In germline, CDR1 is SGHAT, CDR2 FQNNGV. CDR3 sequence reads: CASSSGLAGGPYNEQFF. The CDR3 DNA follows: TGTGCCAGCAGCTCGGGACTAGCGGGAGGGCCTTACAATGAGCAGTTCTTC.

CDR3 in DNA: TGCGCCAGCAGTGGTACAGGTTCGACTCTTACATCCTACGAGCAGTACTTC. It encodes CASSGTGSTLTSYEQYF. The chain joins TRBV23-1 to TRBJ2-7; TRBD1 is a possible D gene (5 bases). TRBV23-1 belongs to the ORF category, with a function that is uncertain. V gave up 5 bases and J gave up 1 base, with 21 bases separating them. The CDR3 consists of 17 residues.

The chain is built from TRBV23-1 and TRBJ2-3, with 13 nucleotides matching TRBD2. TRBV23-1 counts as an open reading frame of uncertain function. The CDR3 contains 18 residues. Trimming at V came to 6 bases and at J to 0 bases, leaving 9 bases not matched to a gene. The CDR3: CASSPGLAGVPSTDTQYF. The CDR3, as DNA: TGCGCCAGCAGCCCTGGACTAGCGGGAGTCCCAAGCACAGATACGCAGTATTTT.

This chain joins TRBV5-1 and TRBJ2-3; 8 nucleotides agree with TRBD2. The germline V gene has CDR1 SGHRS and CDR2 YFSETQ. Trimming at V came to 0 bases and at J to 6 bases, leaving 12 bases not matched to a gene. The CDR3 consists of 17 residues. In DNA, the CDR3 is TGCGCCAGCAGCTTGGTGTTCTTAGCGGGAATTGTGGATACGCAGTATTTT. Its translation: CASSLVFLAGIVDTQYF.

V gene TRBV6-5 combines with J gene TRBJ2-7; the D gene is possibly TRBD2 (6 bases). Trimming stripped 1 base from V and 5 bases from J, with 15 bases between. This CDR3 has 15 residues. Germline-derived CDR1 and CDR2 are MNHEY and SVGAGI. CDR3 DNA sequence: TGTGCCAGCAGTTACTGGGGGGTTGGGCAGGACGAGCAGTACTTC. It yields the protein CASSYWGVGQDEQYF.

The chain joins TRBV19 to TRBJ2-6; the match to TRBD1 covers 8 bases. In germline, CDR1 is LNHDA, CDR2 SQIVND (reference sequence). V was clipped by 6 bases and J by 0 bases; unmatched bases: 22. CDR3 length: 22 residues. CDR3 nucleotide sequence: TGTGCCAGTAGCAAGGCTCTAAACCGGACAGGGAGGACCGTCTCTGGGGCCAACGTCCTGACTTTC. Translation: CASSKALNRTGRTVSGANVLTF.

V gene TRBV4-1 combines with J gene TRBJ2-5; D remains unclear. V lost 5 bases and J 4 bases, leaving 11 bases between the germline ends. The CDR3 spans 13 residues. Germline CDR1 reads MGHRA; CDR2 reads YSYEKL. The CDR3 DNA follows: TGCGCCAGCAGCAAAACCACCCGAGAGACCCAGTACTTC. Encoded protein: CASSKTTRETQYF.

The rearrangement links TRBV5-1 to TRBJ1-2; 9 positions match TRBD1. CDR1 and CDR2 (germline): SGHRS, YFSETQ. J gave up 5 bases and V 3 bases, and 2 bases lay outside the gene matches. The length of the CDR3 is 13 residues. The DNA of the CDR3 is TGCGCCAGCAGCTGGGGACAGGGATATGGCTACACCTTC. Amino acids: CASSWGQGYGYTF.

J is TRBJ2-2 and V is TRBV14; D ambiguous. CDR3 length equals 14 residues. V lost 0 bases to trimming and J lost 6 bases, with 8 bases between them. Germline V gene lookup returns CDR1 SGHDN and CDR2 FVKESK. This chain's CDR3 is CASSQERLAGELFF. CDR3 sequence (DNA): TGTGCCAGCAGCCAAGAGCGTTTGGCCGGGGAGCTGTTTTTT.

V gene TRBV7-9 combines with J gene TRBJ1-1; 9 bases align to TRBD1. CDR1 is SEHNR, CDR2 FQNEAQ, per germline (reference sequence). Germline trimming cut 7 bases from V and 6 bases from J; bases unmatched to any gene: 6. This CDR3 contains 13 residues. As DNA, the CDR3 is TGTGCCAGCAACAAACAGGGGGCAGCTGAAGCTTTCTTT. Translation: CASNKQGAAEAFF.

V is TRBV11-2 and J is TRBJ2-7, with D maybe TRBD2 (5 bases). V lost 4 bases and J 9 bases, leaving 19 bases between the germline ends. Germline assignment: CDR1 SGHAT and CDR2 FQNNGV. The CDR3 is made up of 14 amino acids. CDR3 loop: CASSSPTEGGVQYF. In nucleotides, the CDR3 is TGTGCCAGCAGCTCGCCAACCGAGGGTGGGGTGCAGTACTTC. Drawing the rest from reference TRBV11-2 and TRBJ2-7, the complete variable domain is EAGVAQSPRYKIIEKRQSVAFWCNPISGHATLYWYQQILGQGPKLLIQFQNNGVVDDSQLPKDRFSAERLKGVDSTLKIQPAKLEDSAVYLCASSSPTEGGVQYFGPGTRLTVT.

The gene calls are TRBV7-3 and TRBJ2-1, with 7 bases matching TRBD2. This CDR3 is 16 amino acids long. V gave up 2 bases and J gave up 6 bases; unmatched junction bases: 10. Germline assignment: CDR1 SGHTA and CDR2 FQGTGA. The CDR3 sequence: CASSLAPRTSGNEQFF. Here the CDR3 DNA reads TGTGCCAGCAGCTTAGCTCCCAGGACTAGTGGCAATGAGCAGTTCTTC.